This T cell receptor beta chain was documented in a study of blood T cell repertoires in COVID-19. Looked up from germline, CDR1 is MGHRA and CDR2 is YSYEKL. The V and J ends lost 7 bases and 0 bases respectively, with 10 bases between them. The CDR3 sequence is 14 residues long. Assay used: immunoSEQ multiplex PCR; TCRdb lists only in-frame clones, some missing. The repertoire has around 270,000 clones, 80% to 90% of them found once; the top ten carry more than 4%. This TCR came from a woman in her twenties or thirties who had recovered from COVID-19. The sequenced sample was PBMCs or T cells enriched from blood (not recorded which). V and J are TRBV4-1 and TRBJ1-5; D possibly corresponds to TRBD1 (6 bases). The CDR3 here is CASKGGDSNQPQHF. CDR3 DNA: TGCGCCAGCAAGGGGGGGGATAGCAATCAGCCCCAGCATTTT.